This T cell receptor (beta chain) appears in the sequencing data of a study of cytomegalovirus exposure and HLA in healthy donors. Worth noting for this clone: The target antigen is unknown.

Per germline, CDR1 SNHLY and CDR2 FYNNEI. The CDR3 has 14 residues. Trimming left V 6 bases short and J 7 bases short, with 18 bases between. PCR amplification relied on 60 Vbeta primers (plus 13 Jbeta primers). Sequenced by immunoSEQ multiplex PCR; TCRdb stores in-frame clones only, minus some. The table records about 140,000 clones, 82% of them present only once. Study-level findings and limits: The likely origin of a cluster of highly shared sequence variants was a sequencing artifact. The listing of 150 or so TCR beta chains classed them as cytomegalovirus-associated.

The sample consisted of PBMCs. This chain connects TRBV2 to TRBJ1-1; D possibly corresponds to TRBD1 (6 bases). The TCR originated in a male donor in good health and CMV-seronegative. The CDR3 sequence: CASSRGIRQCEAFF. CDR3 coding DNA: TGTGCCAGCAGCAGGGGCATAAGGCAGTGTGAAGCTTTCTTT.